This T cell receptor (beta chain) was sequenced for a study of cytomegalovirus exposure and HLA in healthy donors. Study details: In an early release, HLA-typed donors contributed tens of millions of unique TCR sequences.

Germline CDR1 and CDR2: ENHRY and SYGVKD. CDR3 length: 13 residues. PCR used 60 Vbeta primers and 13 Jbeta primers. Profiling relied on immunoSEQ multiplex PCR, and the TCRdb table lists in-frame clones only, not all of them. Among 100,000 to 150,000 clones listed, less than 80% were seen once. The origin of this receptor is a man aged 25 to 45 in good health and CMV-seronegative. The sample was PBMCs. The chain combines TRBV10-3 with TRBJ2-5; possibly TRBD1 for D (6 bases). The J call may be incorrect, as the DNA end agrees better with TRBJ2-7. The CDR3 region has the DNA TGTGCCACCAGACAGGATCCGGCGGACGAGCAGTACTTC. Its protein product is CATRQDPADEQYF.